A selection of T cell receptor beta chains follows, all from one sample in a study of CD8+ T cells in alopecia areata. Profiled with immunoSEQ multiplex PCR; TCRdb holds only in-frame clones, not every one. The sample contains 150,000 or so clones, about 90% of which appear only once. Sequencing was performed on CD8+ T cells sorted from blood, taken at week 0. The receptors were sampled from a human donor with alopecia areata. CDR3s include the opening cysteine and the closing phenylalanine or tryptophan. D genes are given only for firm matches. Not all rows give a size; the values are once, few, many and, for expanded clones, a class.

V gene	D gene	J gene	clone size	CDR3 protein	CDR3 DNA
TRBV7-9	.	TRBJ2-1	.	CASSLDDGGYNEQFF	TGTGCCAGCAGCTTAGATGACGGGGGCTACAATGAGCAGTTCTTC
TRBV6-5	TRBD2	TRBJ2-1	once	CASRAGTSFEQFF	TGTGCCAGCAGAGCGGGGACTAGCTTTGAGCAGTTCTTC
TRBV29-1	.	TRBJ1-1	.	CSAAEVGKNTEAFF	TGCAGCGCCGCAGAGGTCGGGAAGAACACTGAAGCTTTCTTT
TRBV2	.	TRBJ2-3	.	CARRTLEDTQYF	TGTGCCAGAAGGACGCTGGAGGATACGCAGTATTTT
TRBV29-1	.	TRBJ2-7	.	CSVDGQSSYEQYF	TGCAGCGTTGACGGACAGAGCTCCTACGAGCAGTACTTC
TRBV27	.	TRBJ2-5	few	CASSPIDSFQETQYF	TGTGCCAGCAGTCCAATCGACAGCTTCCAAGAGACCCAGTACTTC
TRBV29-1	TRBD1	TRBJ2-7	.	CSVEDRGQGYEQYF	TGCAGCGTTGAAGATCGGGGACAGGGTTACGAGCAGTACTTC
TRBV7-9	TRBD2	TRBJ2-7	.	CASSPGSGRAVYEQYF	TGTGCCAGCAGCCCCGGTAGCGGGAGGGCGGTCTACGAGCAGTACTTC
TRBV14	TRBD1	TRBJ1-1	.	CASSQLHRGVHTEAFF	TGTGCCAGCAGCCAACTCCACAGGGGAGTACACACTGAAGCTTTCTTT
TRBV30	TRBD1	TRBJ2-3	.	CAWGTVGGTDTQYF	TGTGCCTGGGGGACAGTGGGGGGCACAGATACGCAGTATTTT
TRBV5-1	TRBD1	TRBJ2-4	once	CASSFPRTGADKNIQYF	TGCGCCAGCAGCTTTCCCCGGACAGGGGCTGACAAAAACATTCAGTACTTC
TRBV18	TRBD1	TRBJ1-1	.	CASSPDRGSGNTEAFF	TGTGCCAGCTCACCAGACAGGGGGTCTGGGAACACTGAAGCTTTCTTT
TRBV9	.	TRBJ2-1	.	CASSVVAGSEQFF	TGTGCCAGCAGCGTAGTCGCCGGGTCTGAGCAGTTCTTC
TRBV29-1	TRBD2	TRBJ2-2	.	CSELAKTGELFF	TGCAGCGAACTAGCGAAAACCGGGGAGCTGTTTTTT
TRBV30	TRBD1	TRBJ2-1	few	CAWGPTGGEQFF	TGTGCCTGGGGACCAACAGGGGGTGAGCAGTTCTTC
TRBV30	.	TRBJ1-1	.	CAWGRSNTEAFF	TGTGCCTGGGGACGGTCGAACACTGAAGCTTTCTTT
TRBV6-1	.	TRBJ1-3	.	CASSGFQTWGNTIYF	TGTGCCAGCAGTGGTTTTCAGACGTGGGGAAACACCATATATTTT
TRBV2	.	TRBJ2-7	.	CASSPQKHYEQYF	TGTGCCAGCAGTCCGCAGAAGCACTACGAGCAGTACTTC
TRBV9	.	TRBJ2-1	.	CASRDNSYNEQFF	TGTGCCAGCAGGGATAACTCCTACAATGAGCAGTTCTTC
TRBV7-9	.	TRBJ1-1	.	CASRFDSTEAFF	TGTGCCAGCAGGTTTGACAGCACTGAAGCTTTCTTT
TRBV27	.	TRBJ2-7	.	CASSFGVLYEQYF	TGTGCCAGCAGTTTTGGGGTCCTGTACGAGCAGTACTTC
TRBV5-4	.	TRBJ1-1	.	CASSLSGRVNTEAFF	TGTGCCAGCTCACTTTCGGGAAGGGTGAACACTGAAGCTTTCTTT
TRBV9	.	TRBJ2-3	few	CASSGGDAADTQYF	TGTGCCAGCAGCGGCGGGGACGCTGCAGATACGCAGTATTTT